This T cell receptor (beta chain) was profiled in a study of OX40 agonist ivuxolimab in advanced cancers. Here immunoSEQ multiplex PCR was the method, and the copy in TCRdb shows in-frame clones only, minus some. The sample shows around 67,000 clones, about 88% of them seen only once. For this clone: The antigen is unknown.

Overall study results and limits: Among some nonresponders, normalized T-cell clonal expansion was also low.

The material was CD4+ or CD8+ T cells sorted from blood, obtained in a trial of the OX40 agonist ivuxolimab. The origin of this receptor is an adult with an advanced solid tumor such as melanoma, head and neck, liver or kidney cancer.

The CDR3 DNA sequence: TGTGCCAGCTCACCATTCAGCGGGGACCAGCCCCAGCATTTT. This translates into CASSPFSGDQPQHF. The chain is built from TRBV18 and TRBJ1-5, with a tentative D call TRBD1 (5 bases). Germline V CDR1 and CDR2: KGHSH, LQKENI. The V gene lost 2 bases and the J gene lost 7 bases, with 12 bases spanning the gap. The CDR3 totals 14 residues.